This T cell receptor (beta chain) comes out of a study of cytotoxic CD8 clonotypes in ibrutinib-treated CLL. Researchers set a sequencing depth target of 1 in 200,000 to 1 in 1 million T cells. Clones were read by immunoSEQ multiplex PCR, and TCRdb kept only the in-frame ones, dropping some. Of approximately 74,000 clones listed, more than 70% are singletons. V was clipped by 7 bases and J by 3 bases, with 13 bases between them. The germline gives CDR1 MNHNS, CDR2 SASEGT. This CDR3 spans 13 amino acids. The receptor's source is a human donor with chronic lymphocytic leukemia. Sequenced material: PBMCs, taken at disease progression, from a patient treated with ibrutinib. The chain recombines TRBV6-1 with TRBJ2-7; a possible D gene is TRBD1 (6 bases). The CDR3 reads CASTRTESYEQYF. Written as DNA, the CDR3 is TGTGCCAGCACCAGGACAGAAAGCTACGAGCAGTACTTC.